This TCR beta chain appears in the sequencing data of a study of human T cells and chemical hapten exposure. At the level of the study: Patients, mostly women, had alopecia areata, alopecia totalis or alopecia universalis.

This clonotype is a singleton in its sample. The antigen is not known. Study results and limitations: Counts of expanded TCRs (at PT1) showed a positive correlation with patch test score.

The sample's time point: patch test 3, about 24 weeks after DPC sensitization. Noted treatment: therapeutic diphenylcyclopropenone sensitization with weekly scalp DPC. This CDR3 has 15 amino acids. V lost 6 bases and J lost 2, with 11 bases in between. Each CDR3 protein gets one entry after TCRdb re-called the RACE reads with MiXCR. The sample includes approximately 97,000 distinct CDR3 sequences, around 25% of them seen just once. The input for sequencing was whole blood, taken in connection with sensitization to the hapten diphenylcyclopropenone (DPC). The rearrangement uses TRBV12-3 or TRBV12-4 and TRBJ2-6; a weak D match, TRBD1 (5 bases). This TCR derives from a man aged 35-49 years with alopecia areata. Some clones in this sample may be carry-over from other donors' samples. The CDR3 DNA is TGTGCCAGCAGCATGACAGTAGCTGGGGCCAACGTCCTGACTTTC. Translation gives CASSMTVAGANVLTF.